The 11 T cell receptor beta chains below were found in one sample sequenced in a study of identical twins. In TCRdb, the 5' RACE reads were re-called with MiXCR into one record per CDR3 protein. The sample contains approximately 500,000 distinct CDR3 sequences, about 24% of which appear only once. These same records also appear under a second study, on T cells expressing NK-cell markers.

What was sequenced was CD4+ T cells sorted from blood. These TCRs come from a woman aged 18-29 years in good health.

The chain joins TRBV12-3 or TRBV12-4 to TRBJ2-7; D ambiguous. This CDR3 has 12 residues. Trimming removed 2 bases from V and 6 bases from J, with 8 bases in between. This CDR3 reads CASSLSSAEQYF. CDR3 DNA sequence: TGTGCCAGCAGTTTAAGCTCGGCCGAGCAGTACTTC.

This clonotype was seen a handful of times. CDR3 amino acids: CASSQDTASYQPQHF. The CDR3 region has the DNA TGTGCCAGCAGCCAAGATACGGCATCTTATCAGCCCCAGCATTTT. This chain connects TRBV3-1 to TRBJ1-5; D gene unclear. The CDR3 loop spans 15 amino acids. Germline assignment: CDR1 LGHDT and CDR2 YNNKEL (reference sequence). Trimming removed 0 bases from V and 5 bases from J, with 11 bases in between. Based on the CDR3 plus reference TRBV3-1 and TRBJ1-5, the full variable domain is DTAVSQTPKYLVTQMGNDKSIKCEQNLGHDTMYWYKQDSKKFLKIMFSYNNKELIINETVPNRFSPKSPDKAHLNLHINSLELGDSAVYFCASSQDTASYQPQHFGDGTRLSIL.

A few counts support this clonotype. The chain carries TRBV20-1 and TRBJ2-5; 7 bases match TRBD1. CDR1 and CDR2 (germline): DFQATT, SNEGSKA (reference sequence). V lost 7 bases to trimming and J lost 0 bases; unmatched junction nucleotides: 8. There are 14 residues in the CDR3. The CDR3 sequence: CSGLQGQNQETQYF. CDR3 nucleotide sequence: TGCAGTGGATTACAGGGGCAGAACCAAGAGACCCAGTACTTC.

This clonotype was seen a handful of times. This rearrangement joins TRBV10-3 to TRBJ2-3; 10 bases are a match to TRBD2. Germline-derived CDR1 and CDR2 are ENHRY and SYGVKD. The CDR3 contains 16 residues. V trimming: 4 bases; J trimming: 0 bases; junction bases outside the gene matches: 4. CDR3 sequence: CAISGTSGVSTDTQYF. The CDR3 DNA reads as TGTGCCATCAGTGGTACTAGCGGGGTTAGCACAGATACGCAGTATTTT.

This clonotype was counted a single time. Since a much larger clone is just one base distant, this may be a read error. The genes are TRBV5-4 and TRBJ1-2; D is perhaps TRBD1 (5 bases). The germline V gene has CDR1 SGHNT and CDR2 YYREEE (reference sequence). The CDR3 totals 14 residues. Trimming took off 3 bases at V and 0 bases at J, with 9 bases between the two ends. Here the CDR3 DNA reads TGTGCCAGCAGCTCGACAGCAGCTAACTATGGCTACACCTTC. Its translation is CASSSTAANYGYTF.

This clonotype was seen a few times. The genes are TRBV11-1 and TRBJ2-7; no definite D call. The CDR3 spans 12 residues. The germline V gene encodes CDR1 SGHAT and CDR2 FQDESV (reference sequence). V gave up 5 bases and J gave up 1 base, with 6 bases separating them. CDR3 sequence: CASSETSYEQYF. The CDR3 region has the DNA TGTGCCAGCAGCGAGACATCCTACGAGCAGTACTTC.

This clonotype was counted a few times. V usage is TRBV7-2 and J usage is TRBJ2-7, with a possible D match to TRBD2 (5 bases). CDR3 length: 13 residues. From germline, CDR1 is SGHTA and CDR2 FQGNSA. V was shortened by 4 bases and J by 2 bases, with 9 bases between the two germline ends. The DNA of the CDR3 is TGTGCCAGCAGCTCGAGGGTGACCTACGAGCAGTACTTC. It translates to CASSSRVTYEQYF.

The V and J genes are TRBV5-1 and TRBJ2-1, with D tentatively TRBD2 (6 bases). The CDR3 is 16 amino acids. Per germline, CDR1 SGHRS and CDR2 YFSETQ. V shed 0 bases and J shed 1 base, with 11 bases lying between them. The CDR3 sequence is CASSLVASASYNEQFF. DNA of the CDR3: TGCGCCAGCAGCTTGGTGGCTAGCGCTTCCTACAATGAGCAGTTCTTC. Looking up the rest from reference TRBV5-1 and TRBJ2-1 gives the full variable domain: KAGVTQTPRYLIKTRGQQVTLSCSPISGHRSVSWYQQTPGQGLQFLFEYFSETQRNKGNFPGRFSGRQFSNSRSEMNVSTLELGDSALYLCASSLVASASYNEQFFGPGTRLTVL.

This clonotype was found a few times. CDR3 amino acids: CSARDTERHSYNEQFF. The CDR3 region has the DNA TGCAGTGCTAGAGACACGGAGCGGCACTCCTACAATGAGCAGTTCTTC. The chain recombines TRBV20-1 with TRBJ2-1, with D perhaps TRBD2 (5 bases). From germline, CDR1 is DFQATT and CDR2 SNEGSKA (reference sequence). V was shortened by 0 bases and J by 0 bases, with 12 bases between the two germline ends. The CDR3 contains 16 residues.

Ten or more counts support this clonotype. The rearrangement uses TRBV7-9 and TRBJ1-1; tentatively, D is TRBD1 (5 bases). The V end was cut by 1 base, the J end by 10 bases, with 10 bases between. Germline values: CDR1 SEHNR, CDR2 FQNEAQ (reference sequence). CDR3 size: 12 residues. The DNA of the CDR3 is TGTGCCAGCAGCTTAGAGGGGACTCGAGCTTTCTTT. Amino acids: CASSLEGTRAFF.

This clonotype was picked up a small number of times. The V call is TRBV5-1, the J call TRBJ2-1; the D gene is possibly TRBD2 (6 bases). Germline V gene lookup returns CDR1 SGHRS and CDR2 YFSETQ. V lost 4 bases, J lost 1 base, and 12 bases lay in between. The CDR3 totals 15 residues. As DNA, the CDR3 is TGCGCCAGCAGCCGGTTAGCGGAGTCCTACAATGAGCAGTTCTTC. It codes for CASSRLAESYNEQFF.